This TCR beta chain was sequenced for a study of cytomegalovirus exposure and HLA in healthy donors. Study conclusions and caveats: Sequence variants that were highly shared formed a cluster that was likely a sequencing artifact. Several V segments, TRBV6-2 and TRBV6-3 among them, could not be told apart and were dropped.

The PCR had 60 Vbeta and 13 Jbeta primers. Using immunoSEQ multiplex PCR, the repertoire was profiled, and TCRdb retains in-frame clones only, with some absent. The table lists over 200,000 clones, around 80% of them singletons. Worth noting for this clone: The antigen is not known.

Germline-derived CDR1 and CDR2 are SGHTA and FQGNSA. The CDR3 covers 15 residues. Trimming removed 5 bases from V and 6 bases from J; junction bases left unmatched: 7. This chain connects TRBV7-2 to TRBJ2-7; 13 positions match TRBD2. The sequence came from a woman aged 40 to 50 in good health and CMV-seronegative. The sample comprised PBMCs. CDR3 nucleotide sequence: TGTGCCAGCAGCCCTGGACTAGCGGGGGTAGGCGAGCAGTACTTC. It is translated as CASSPGLAGVGEQYF.